The 25 T cell receptor beta chains listed next were all sequenced from one sample in a study of cytomegalovirus exposure and HLA in healthy donors. PCR used 60 Vbeta primers and 13 Jbeta primers. Measured with immunoSEQ multiplex PCR; TCRdb has only the in-frame clones, and not every one. The data contain tens of thousands of clones, roughly 86% of them singletons. Material: PBMCs. Receptors were obtained from a young man in good health and CMV-seropositive.

J is TRBJ1-3 and V is TRBV6-1; tentative D call: TRBD1 (6 bases). The ends were cut back, 0 bases at V and 0 bases at J, with 21 bases in the middle. There are 20 residues in the CDR3. Germline loops: CDR1 MNHNS, CDR2 SASEGT. CDR3 sequence reads: CASSEAPPGVAGLSGNTIYF. CDR3 bases: TGTGCCAGCAGTGAAGCCCCCCCAGGGGTGGCAGGCCTCTCTGGAAACACCATATATTTT.

This chain uses TRBV28 with TRBJ2-5; 12 bases match TRBD2. Trimming cost V 7 bases and J 2 bases; bases outside gene matches: 11. Germline V lookup: CDR1 MDHEN, CDR2 SYDVKM. This CDR3 comprises 17 residues. CDR3 coding DNA: TGTGCCAGCAAGCCGCGGGCTAGCGGGAGGGTACAAGAGACCCAGTACTTC. Its protein product is CASKPRASGRVQETQYF.

On this clone itself: Within the sample, other DNA sequences also encode this same CDR3. CDR3 DNA sequence: TGCGCCAGCAGCCCTTCCGGGACAGGGGGCGAGCAGTACTTC. Translating gives CASSPSGTGGEQYF. The V and J genes are TRBV5-1 and TRBJ2-7, with 11 positions matching TRBD1. Per the germline V gene, CDR1 is SGHRS and CDR2 is YFSETQ. Trimming removed 4 bases from V and 6 bases from J; junction bases left unmatched: 6. This CDR3 has 14 residues.

The chain recombines TRBV5-4 with TRBJ2-1, with TRBD2 identical over 15 bases. J lost 9 bases, V lost 5 bases, and 6 bases had no gene match. This CDR3 has 15 residues. The germline gives CDR1 SGHNT, CDR2 YYREEE (reference sequence). CDR3 sequence: CASSWTSGRAGEQFF. CDR3 bases: TGTGCCAGCAGTTGGACTAGCGGGAGGGCCGGTGAGCAGTTCTTC.

This chain joins TRBV7-9 and TRBJ2-5, with D hard to call. The CDR3 runs to 14 residues. V lost 0 bases and J lost 4, with 9 bases in between. The germline V gene has CDR1 SEHNR and CDR2 FQNEAQ (reference sequence). The CDR3 reads CASSLAITGETQYF. The CDR3 region has the DNA TGTGCCAGCAGCTTAGCAATAACGGGAGAGACCCAGTACTTC.

The chain has TRBV6-1 and TRBJ1-2; 7 bases map to TRBD1. Germline V lookup: CDR1 MNHNS, CDR2 SASEGT. The CDR3 is 14 amino acids. V shed 2 bases and J 5 bases; nucleotides not matched to a gene: 5. The chain's CDR3 is CASSERQGSYGYTF. CDR3 DNA sequence: TGTGCCAGCAGTGAAAGACAGGGATCATATGGCTACACCTTC.

V is TRBV18 and J is TRBJ2-7, with 9 positions matching TRBD1. Per the germline V gene, CDR1 is KGHSH and CDR2 is LQKENI. Germline trimming cut 0 bases from V and 2 bases from J; bases unmatched to any gene: 8. The CDR3 covers 17 residues. The CDR3, as DNA: TGTGCCAGCTCACCACCGAAAGCCGGGACAGGGACCTACGAGCAGTACTTC. Translating gives CASSPPKAGTGTYEQYF.

The chain joins TRBV5-1 to TRBJ2-1, with 8 positions matching TRBD1. Germline V gives CDR1 SGHRS, CDR2 YFSETQ. This CDR3 comprises 15 residues. V shed 4 bases and J 2 bases; nucleotides not matched to a gene: 5. DNA of the CDR3: TGCGCCAGCAGCCTCGAGACAGGGGCCTACAATGAGCAGTTCTTC. Translating it yields CASSLETGAYNEQFF.

This sequence joins TRBV5-8 and TRBJ2-2; D unresolved. Trimming took 0 bases from V and 0 from J, leaving 3 bases between them. Germline V gene sequence: CDR1 SGHTS, CDR2 YDEGEE. The CDR3 spans 14 residues. DNA of the CDR3: TGTGCCAGCAGCTTGGATACGAACACCGGGGAGCTGTTTTTT. This encodes CASSLDTNTGELFF.

The V and J genes are TRBV4-2 and TRBJ2-1; 9 nucleotides agree with TRBD2. The CDR3 length is 16 residues. From germline, CDR1 is LGHNA and CDR2 YNFKEQ. Losses at the gene ends were 0 bases for V and 4 bases for J; bases not matched to a gene: 4. CDR3 protein: CASSQDETSGYNEQFF. CDR3 DNA: TGTGCCAGCAGCCAAGACGAGACTAGCGGTTACAATGAGCAGTTCTTC.

The gene calls are TRBV20-1 and TRBJ2-7; 7 bases line up with TRBD1. V lost 7 bases, J lost 4 bases, and 4 bases stayed unmatched. This CDR3 has 11 amino acids. Germline V CDR1 and CDR2: DFQATT, SNEGSKA (reference sequence). For the CDR3, the DNA is TGCAGTGGGGACAGAGAATACGAGCAGTACTTC. Translation gives CSGDREYEQYF.

The CDR3 nucleotides are TGTGCCAGCAGCTTAGCCCTAGGGCCGACAGAAATGAACACTGAAGCTTTCTTT. This codes for CASSLALGPTEMNTEAFF. The V and J genes are TRBV11-2 and TRBJ1-1; a possible D gene is TRBD1 (5 bases). Germline V gives CDR1 SGHAT, CDR2 FQNNGV. CDR3 length: 18 amino acids. V lost 1 base, J lost 0 bases, and 18 bases lay in between.

This chain uses TRBV7-2 with TRBJ2-7; 7 positions agree with TRBD1. Germline V lookup: CDR1 SGHTA, CDR2 FQGNSA. CDR3 length: 15 residues. The V segment lost 3 bases and the J segment 2 bases; nucleotides outside the gene matches: 7. The CDR3 nucleotides are TGTGCCAGCAGCTTTCTACAGGGGTGGCCCTACGAGCAGTACTTC. This codes for CASSFLQGWPYEQYF.

This clone appeared once. The chain uses TRBV7-9 and TRBJ2-1; TRBD2 matches 12 bases. Germline V gene lookup returns CDR1 SEHNR and CDR2 FQNEAQ (reference sequence). This CDR3 has 17 amino acids. After removal of 5 bases from V and 7 bases from J, the junction contained 12 bases not matched to a gene. The CDR3 nucleotides read TGTGCCAGCAGCCCTCCGGCTAGCGGGAGGGCGAGTAATGAGCAGTTCTTC. It is translated as CASSPPASGRASNEQFF. The complete variable domain, with remaining parts taken from reference TRBV7-9 and TRBJ2-1, reads DTGVSQNPRHKITKRGQNVTFRCDPISEHNRLYWYRQTLGQGPEFLTYFQNEAQLEKSRLLSDRFSAERPKGSFSTLEIQRTEQGDSAMYLCASSPPASGRASNEQFFGPGTRLTVL.

This clone was detected only once. V and J are TRBV6-6 and TRBJ2-5; a possible D gene is TRBD2 (5 bases). CDR1 MNHNY and CDR2 SVGAGI come from the germline V gene (reference sequence). The V end was cut by 7 bases, the J end by 5 bases, with 14 bases between. The CDR3 is made up of 13 amino acids. CDR3 nucleotides: TGTGCCAGCACCCCCGCGGGCGGGGAGACCCAGTACTTC. Its protein product is CASTPAGGETQYF.

For the CDR3, the DNA is TGTGCCAGCAGCTGGGGAGGAGGATGGACTGAAGCTTTCTTT. Translated, it gives CASSWGGGWTEAFF. V and J are TRBV5-6 and TRBJ1-1; no clear D gene. There are 14 residues in the CDR3. The V and J ends lost 3 bases and 5 bases respectively, with 14 bases between them. Germline loops: CDR1 SGHDT, CDR2 YYEEEE.

V and J are TRBV29-1 and TRBJ1-2; D unresolved. The CDR3 is 11 residues long. Germline loops: CDR1 SQVTM, CDR2 ANQGSEA. The CDR3 nucleotides read TGCAGTGCGAGCTCTAACTATGGCTACACCTTC. It encodes CSASSNYGYTF.

The chain is built from TRBV27 and TRBJ1-5, with unresolved D. The CDR3 sequence is 15 residues long. Trimming took 2 bases from V and 5 from J, leaving 13 bases between them. Germline V gene sequence: CDR1 MNHEY, CDR2 SMNVEV (reference sequence). The DNA for the CDR3 is TGTGCCAGCAGTTTAGAGGGCAGAGCCTATCAGCCCCAGCATTTT. Protein: CASSLEGRAYQPQHF.

This clone qualifies as medium-sized (0.01 to 0.1%). V is TRBV4-2 and J is TRBJ1-5, with TRBD1 matching 12 bases. The V gene end was trimmed by 0 bases and the J gene end by 2 bases; junction bases not matched to a gene: 2. This CDR3 is 17 amino acids long. The germline V gene encodes CDR1 LGHNA and CDR2 YNFKEQ. CDR3 in DNA: TGTGCCAGCAGCCAAGACGGGACAGGGGGCGGCAATCAGCCCCAGCATTTT. This translates into CASSQDGTGGGNQPQHF.

This sequence joins TRBV5-1 and TRBJ2-1; 11 positions agree with TRBD1. J was trimmed by 13 bases and V by 4 bases; bases with no gene match: 10. The CDR3 covers 14 residues. The germline V gene encodes CDR1 SGHRS and CDR2 YFSETQ. The CDR3 DNA follows: TGCGCCAGCAGCCTCTGGACAGGGGGCCAGGGTCAGTTCTTC. Translation gives CASSLWTGGQGQFF. Looking up the rest from reference TRBV5-1 and TRBJ2-1 gives the full variable domain: KAGVTQTPRYLIKTRGQQVTLSCSPISGHRSVSWYQQTPGQGLQFLFEYFSETQRNKGNFPGRFSGRQFSNSRSEMNVSTLELGDSALYLCASSLWTGGQGQFFGPGTRLTVL.

The genes are TRBV5-6 and TRBJ2-3, with TRBD2 identical over 12 bases. The CDR3 runs 17 residues. Germline CDR1 SGHDT, CDR2 YYEEEE. With V trimmed by 4 bases and J by 3 bases, 9 bases remained unmatched. CDR3 nucleotide sequence: TGTGCCAGCAGCCAGGACAACCTAGCGGGAGGGACAGATACGCAGTATTTT. It translates to CASSQDNLAGGTDTQYF.

The chain employs TRBV9 and TRBJ2-3; no clear D gene. The germline gives CDR1 SGDLS, CDR2 YYNGEE. This CDR3 spans 14 amino acids. The V end lost 0 bases, the J end lost 1 base, and 6 bases lay between the germline ends. In DNA, the CDR3 is TGTGCCAGCAGCGTAGCCTCTGGCACAGATACGCAGTATTTT. Its protein is CASSVASGTDTQYF. The full variable domain, completed using reference TRBV9 and TRBJ2-3, is DSGVTQTPKHLITATGQRVTLRCSPRSGDLSVYWYQQSLDQGLQFLIQYYNGEERAKGNILERFSAQQFPDLHSELNLSSLELGDSALYFCASSVASGTDTQYFGPGTRLTVL.

The chain is built from TRBV5-1 and TRBJ2-4, with D tentatively TRBD2 (6 bases). Trimming removed 3 bases at V and 0 bases at J, with 16 bases between. Germline-derived CDR1 and CDR2 are SGHRS and YFSETQ. The CDR3 totals 17 residues. The CDR3 loop reads CASSWWGDGTAKNIQYF. In DNA form, the CDR3 reads TGCGCCAGCAGCTGGTGGGGGGACGGGACAGCCAAAAACATTCAGTACTTC.

This clone was observed once. The chain is built from TRBV11-3 and TRBJ1-5; 12 bases fit TRBD1. This CDR3 contains 20 residues. Germline V gene sequence: CDR1 SGHNT, CDR2 YENEEA. Trimming took 0 bases from V and 0 from J; bases not matched to a gene: 9. CDR3 nucleotide sequence: TGTGCCAGCAGCTTAGATCTATACGGGACAGGGGGCTATAGCAATCAGCCCCAGCATTTT. This sequence encodes CASSLDLYGTGGYSNQPQHF.

The chain has TRBV6-5 and TRBJ1-2, with a weak D call TRBD1 (5 bases). Trimming took 1 base from V and 7 from J, leaving 19 bases between them. The CDR3 loop spans 16 amino acids. Germline lookup yields CDR1 MNHEY and CDR2 SVGAGI. CDR3 coding DNA: TGTGCCAGCAGTTACTTTTGGACCGGGGGATTGTCTGGCTACACCTTC. As protein: CASSYFWTGGLSGYTF.